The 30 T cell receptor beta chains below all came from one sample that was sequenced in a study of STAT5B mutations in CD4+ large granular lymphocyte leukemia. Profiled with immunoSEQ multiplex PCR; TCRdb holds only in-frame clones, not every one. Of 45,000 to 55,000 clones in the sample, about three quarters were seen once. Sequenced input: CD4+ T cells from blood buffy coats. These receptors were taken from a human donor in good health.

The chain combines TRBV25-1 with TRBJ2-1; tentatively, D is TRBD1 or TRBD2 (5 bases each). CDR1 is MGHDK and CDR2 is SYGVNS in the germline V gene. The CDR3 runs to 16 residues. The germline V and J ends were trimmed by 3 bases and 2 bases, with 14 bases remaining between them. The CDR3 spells CASSDGADQPYNEQFF. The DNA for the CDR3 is TGTGCCAGCAGTGACGGGGCGGATCAGCCCTACAATGAGCAGTTCTTC.

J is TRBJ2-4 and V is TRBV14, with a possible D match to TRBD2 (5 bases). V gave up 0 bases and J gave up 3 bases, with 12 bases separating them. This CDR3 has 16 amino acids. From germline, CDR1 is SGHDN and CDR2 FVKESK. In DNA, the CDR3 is TGTGCCAGCAGCCAAGATCCAGGACTGGGCAAAAACATTCAGTACTTC. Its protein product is CASSQDPGLGKNIQYF.

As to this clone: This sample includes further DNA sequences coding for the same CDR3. CDR3 bases: TGTGCCAGCAGCTTAAGTGGGGGAGACACCGGGGAGCTGTTTTTT. Amino acid sequence: CASSLSGGDTGELFF. This chain uses TRBV11-3 with TRBJ2-2; D is possibly TRBD1 or TRBD2 (5 bases each). CDR1 is SGHNT and CDR2 is YENEEA in the germline V gene. The CDR3 is 15 residues long. V lost 2 bases, J lost 3 bases, and 10 bases lay in between.

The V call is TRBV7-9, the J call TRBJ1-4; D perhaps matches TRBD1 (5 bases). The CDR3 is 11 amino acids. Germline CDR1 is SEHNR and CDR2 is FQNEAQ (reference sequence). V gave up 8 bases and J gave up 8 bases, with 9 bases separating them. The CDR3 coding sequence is TGTGCCAGCCTTCGGGGGGAAAAACTGTTTTTT. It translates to CASLRGEKLFF.

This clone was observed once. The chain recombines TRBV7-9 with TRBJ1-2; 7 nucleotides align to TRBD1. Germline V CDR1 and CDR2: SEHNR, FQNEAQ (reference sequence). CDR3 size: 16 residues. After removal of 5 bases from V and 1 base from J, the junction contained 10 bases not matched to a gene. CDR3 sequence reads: CASSPGTELINYGYTF. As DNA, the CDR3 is TGTGCCAGCAGCCCCGGGACAGAATTAATTAACTATGGCTACACCTTC.

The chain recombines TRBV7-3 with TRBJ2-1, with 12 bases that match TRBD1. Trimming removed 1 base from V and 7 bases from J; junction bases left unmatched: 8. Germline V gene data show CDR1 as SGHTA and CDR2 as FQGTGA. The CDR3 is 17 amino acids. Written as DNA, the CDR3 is TGTGCCAGCAGCTTAAGGGGGACAGGGGGCTCCAGGAATGAGCAGTTCTTC. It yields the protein CASSLRGTGGSRNEQFF.

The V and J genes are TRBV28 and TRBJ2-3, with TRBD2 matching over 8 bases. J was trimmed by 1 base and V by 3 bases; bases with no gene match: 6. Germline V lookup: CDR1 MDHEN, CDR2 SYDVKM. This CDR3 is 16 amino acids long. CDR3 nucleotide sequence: TGTGCCAGCAGTTTGAGTACGGGAGGGCGCACAGATACGCAGTATTTT. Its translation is CASSLSTGGRTDTQYF.

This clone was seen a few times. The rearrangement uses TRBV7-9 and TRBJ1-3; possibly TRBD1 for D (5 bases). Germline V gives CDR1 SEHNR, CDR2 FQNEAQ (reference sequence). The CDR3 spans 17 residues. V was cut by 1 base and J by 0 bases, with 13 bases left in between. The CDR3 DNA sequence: TGTGCCAGCAGCTTAGGAGCCGGACACCGCTCTGGAAACACCATATATTTT. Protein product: CASSLGAGHRSGNTIYF.

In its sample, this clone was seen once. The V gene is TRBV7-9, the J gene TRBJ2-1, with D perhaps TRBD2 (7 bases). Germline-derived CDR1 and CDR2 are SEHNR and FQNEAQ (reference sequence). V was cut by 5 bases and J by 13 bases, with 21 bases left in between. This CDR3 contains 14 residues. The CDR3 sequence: CASSPGGPGAPQFF. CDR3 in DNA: TGTGCCAGCAGCCCGGGGGGTCCGGGGGCCCCCCAGTTCTTC.

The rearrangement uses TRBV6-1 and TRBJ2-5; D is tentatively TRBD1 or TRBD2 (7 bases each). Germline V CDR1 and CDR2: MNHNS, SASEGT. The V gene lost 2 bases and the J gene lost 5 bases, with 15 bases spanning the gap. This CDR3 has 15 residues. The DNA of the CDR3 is TGTGCCAGCAGTGAAAGCAGGGGGGGCTGGGAGACCCAGTACTTC. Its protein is CASSESRGGWETQYF.

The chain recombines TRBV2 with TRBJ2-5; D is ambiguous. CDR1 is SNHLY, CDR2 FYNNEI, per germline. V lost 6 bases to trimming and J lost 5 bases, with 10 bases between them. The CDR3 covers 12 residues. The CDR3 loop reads CASRGLRETQYF. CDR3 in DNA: TGTGCCAGCAGGGGCCTCAGGGAGACCCAGTACTTC.

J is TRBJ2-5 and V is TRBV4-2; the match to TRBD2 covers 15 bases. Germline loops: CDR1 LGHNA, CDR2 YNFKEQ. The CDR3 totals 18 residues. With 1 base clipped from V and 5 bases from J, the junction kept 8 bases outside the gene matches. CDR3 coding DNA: TGTGCCAGCAGCCAAGGCGGGGGGACTAGCGGGGGGATGGAGACCCAGTACTTC. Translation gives CASSQGGGTSGGMETQYF.

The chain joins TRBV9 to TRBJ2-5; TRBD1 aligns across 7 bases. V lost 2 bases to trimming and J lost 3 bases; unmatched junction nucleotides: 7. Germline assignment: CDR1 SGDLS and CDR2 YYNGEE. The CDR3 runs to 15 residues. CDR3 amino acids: CASSVLATGKETQYF. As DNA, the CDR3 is TGTGCCAGCAGCGTTCTCGCGACAGGGAAAGAGACCCAGTACTTC.

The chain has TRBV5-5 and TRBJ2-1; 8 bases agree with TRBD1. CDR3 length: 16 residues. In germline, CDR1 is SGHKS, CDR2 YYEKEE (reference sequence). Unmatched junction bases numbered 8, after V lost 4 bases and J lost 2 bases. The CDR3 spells CASSQAPQGAYNEQFF. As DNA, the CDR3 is TGTGCCAGCAGCCAGGCCCCACAGGGGGCCTACAATGAGCAGTTCTTC.

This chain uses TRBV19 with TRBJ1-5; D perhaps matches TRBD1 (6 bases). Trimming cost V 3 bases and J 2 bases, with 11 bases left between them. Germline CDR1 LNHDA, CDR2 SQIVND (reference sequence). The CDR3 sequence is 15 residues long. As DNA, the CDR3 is TGTGCCAGTAGTATCATGGACAGCGGCAATCAGCCCCAGCATTTT. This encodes CASSIMDSGNQPQHF.

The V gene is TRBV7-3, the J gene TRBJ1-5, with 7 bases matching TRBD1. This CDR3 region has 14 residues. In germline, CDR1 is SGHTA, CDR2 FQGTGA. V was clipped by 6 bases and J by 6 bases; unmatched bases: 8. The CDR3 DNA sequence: TGTGCCAGCAGTACCCAGGGGGAGGCTCAGCCCCAGCATTTT. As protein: CASSTQGEAQPQHF.

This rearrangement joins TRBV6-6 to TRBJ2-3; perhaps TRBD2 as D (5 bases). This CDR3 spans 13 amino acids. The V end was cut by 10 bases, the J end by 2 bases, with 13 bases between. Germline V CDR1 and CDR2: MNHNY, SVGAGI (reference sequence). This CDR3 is CATLRDHTDTQYF. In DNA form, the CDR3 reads TGTGCCACCCTCCGGGATCACACAGATACGCAGTATTTT.

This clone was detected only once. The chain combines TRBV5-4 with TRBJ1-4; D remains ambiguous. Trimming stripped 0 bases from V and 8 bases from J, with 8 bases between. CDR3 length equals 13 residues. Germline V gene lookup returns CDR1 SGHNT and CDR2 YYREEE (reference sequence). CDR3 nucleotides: TGTGCCAGCAGCTTGGCCCGGGAGGAAAAACTGTTTTTT. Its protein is CASSLAREEKLFF.

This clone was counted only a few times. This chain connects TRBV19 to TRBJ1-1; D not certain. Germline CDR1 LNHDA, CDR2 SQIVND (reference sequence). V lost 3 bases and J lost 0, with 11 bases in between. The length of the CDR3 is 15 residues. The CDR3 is CASSIPWTMNTEAFF. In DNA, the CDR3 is TGTGCCAGTAGTATTCCCTGGACCATGAACACTGAAGCTTTCTTT. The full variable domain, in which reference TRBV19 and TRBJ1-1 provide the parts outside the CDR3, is DGGITQSPKYLFRKEGQNVTLSCEQNLNHDAMYWYRQDPGQGLRLIYYSQIVNDFQKGDIAEGYSVSREKKESFPLTVTSAQKNPTAFYLCASSIPWTMNTEAFFGQGTRLTVV.

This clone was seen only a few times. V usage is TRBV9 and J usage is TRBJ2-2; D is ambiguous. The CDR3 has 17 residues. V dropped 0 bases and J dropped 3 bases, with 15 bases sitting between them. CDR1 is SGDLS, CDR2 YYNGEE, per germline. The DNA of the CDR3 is TGTGCCAGCAGCGTAGAATCGTTCTGGGGATACACCGGGGAGCTGTTTTTT. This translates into CASSVESFWGYTGELFF.

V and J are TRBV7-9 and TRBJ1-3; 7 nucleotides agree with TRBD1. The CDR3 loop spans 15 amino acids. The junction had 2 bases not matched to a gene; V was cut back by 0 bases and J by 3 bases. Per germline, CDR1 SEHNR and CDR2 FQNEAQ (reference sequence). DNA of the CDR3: TGTGCCAGCAGCTTAGCCGGGACAGATGGAAACACCATATATTTT. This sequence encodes CASSLAGTDGNTIYF.

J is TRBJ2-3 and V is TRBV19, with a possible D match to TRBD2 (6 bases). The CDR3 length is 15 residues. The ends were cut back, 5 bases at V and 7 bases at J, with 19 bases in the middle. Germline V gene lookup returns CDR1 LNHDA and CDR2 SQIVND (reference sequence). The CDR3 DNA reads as TGTGCCAGTAGTGCTCCTAGCGACAATCAGAATACGCAGTATTTT. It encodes CASSAPSDNQNTQYF.

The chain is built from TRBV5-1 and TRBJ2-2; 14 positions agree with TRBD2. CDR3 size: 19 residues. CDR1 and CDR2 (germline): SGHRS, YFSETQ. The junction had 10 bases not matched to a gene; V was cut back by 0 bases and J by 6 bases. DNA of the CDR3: TGCGCCAGCAGCTTGGCTCCGGGACTAGCGGGGGCCGGCGCCGGGGAGCTGTTTTTT. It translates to CASSLAPGLAGAGAGELFF.

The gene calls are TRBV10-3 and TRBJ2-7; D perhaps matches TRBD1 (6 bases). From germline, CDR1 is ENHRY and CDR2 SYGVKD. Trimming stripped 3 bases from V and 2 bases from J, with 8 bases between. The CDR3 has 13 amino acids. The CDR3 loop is CAISEKGAYEQYF. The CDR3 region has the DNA TGTGCCATCAGTGAAAAGGGGGCCTACGAGCAGTACTTC.

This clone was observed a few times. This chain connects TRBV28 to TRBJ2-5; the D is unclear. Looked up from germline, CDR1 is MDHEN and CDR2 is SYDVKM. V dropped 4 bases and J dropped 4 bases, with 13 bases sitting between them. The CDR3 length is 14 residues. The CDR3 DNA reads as TGTGCCAGCAGTTCCGGGTCTACTTCAGAGACCCAGTACTTC. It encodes CASSSGSTSETQYF.

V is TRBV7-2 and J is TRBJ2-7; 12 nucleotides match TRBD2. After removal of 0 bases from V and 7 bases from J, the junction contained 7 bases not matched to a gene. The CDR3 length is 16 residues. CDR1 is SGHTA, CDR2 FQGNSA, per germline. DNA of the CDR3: TGTGCCAGCAGCTTAGCCCGGTCTAGCGGGGGGGGTGAGCAGTACTTC. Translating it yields CASSLARSSGGGEQYF.

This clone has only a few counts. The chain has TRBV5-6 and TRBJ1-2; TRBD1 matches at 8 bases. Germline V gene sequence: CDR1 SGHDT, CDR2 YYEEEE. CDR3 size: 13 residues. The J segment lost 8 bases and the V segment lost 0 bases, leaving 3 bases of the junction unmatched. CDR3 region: CASSLDRGSGYTF. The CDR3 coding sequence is TGTGCCAGCAGCTTGGACAGGGGGAGCGGCTACACCTTC.

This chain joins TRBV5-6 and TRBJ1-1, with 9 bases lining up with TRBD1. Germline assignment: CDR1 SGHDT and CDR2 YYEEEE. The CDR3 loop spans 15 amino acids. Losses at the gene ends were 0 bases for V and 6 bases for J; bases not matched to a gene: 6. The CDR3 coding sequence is TGTGCCAGCAGCTTGGGACAGGGGGTATTCGCTGAAGCTTTCTTT. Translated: CASSLGQGVFAEAFF.

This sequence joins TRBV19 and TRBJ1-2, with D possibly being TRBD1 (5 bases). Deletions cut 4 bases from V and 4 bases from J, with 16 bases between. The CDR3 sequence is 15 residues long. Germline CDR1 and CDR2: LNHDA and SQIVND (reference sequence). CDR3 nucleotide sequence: TGTGCCAGTAGTAGGGACGGAATCTTGACCTATGGCTACACCTTC. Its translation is CASSRDGILTYGYTF.

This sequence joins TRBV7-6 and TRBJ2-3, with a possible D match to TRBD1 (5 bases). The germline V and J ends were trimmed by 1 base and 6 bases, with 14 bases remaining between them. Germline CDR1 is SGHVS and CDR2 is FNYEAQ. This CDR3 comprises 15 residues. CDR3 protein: CASSLGLSGADTQYF. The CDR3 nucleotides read TGTGCCAGCAGCTTAGGACTGTCTGGGGCGGATACGCAGTATTTT. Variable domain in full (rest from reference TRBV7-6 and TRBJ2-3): GAGVSQSPRYKVTKRGQDVALRCDPISGHVSLYWYRQALGQGPEFLTYFNYEAQQDKSGLPNDRFSAERPEGSISTLTIQRTEQRDSAMYRCASSLGLSGADTQYFGPGTRLTVL.